Detailed here is one T cell receptor (beta chain). V shed 0 bases and J 1 base; nucleotides not matched to a gene: 4. The CDR3 has 18 amino acids. Germline V gives CDR1 SGDLS, CDR2 YYNGEE. This record comes from a study of technical replicates of blood from a few donors. TCRdb keeps only in-frame clones here, not all; method: immunoSEQ multiplex PCR. The table has 75,000 to 90,000 clones, 85% to 95% seen once; the top ten hold less than 0.4%. Sequencing used T cells isolated from PBMCs. The sequence was obtained from a human donor in good health. This rearrangement joins TRBV9 to TRBJ2-3, with 14 bases fitting TRBD2. Here the CDR3 DNA reads TGTGCCAGCAGCGTAGGGACTAGCGGGAGGCTTGGCACAGATACGCAGTATTTT. This gives the protein CASSVGTSGRLGTDTQYF.